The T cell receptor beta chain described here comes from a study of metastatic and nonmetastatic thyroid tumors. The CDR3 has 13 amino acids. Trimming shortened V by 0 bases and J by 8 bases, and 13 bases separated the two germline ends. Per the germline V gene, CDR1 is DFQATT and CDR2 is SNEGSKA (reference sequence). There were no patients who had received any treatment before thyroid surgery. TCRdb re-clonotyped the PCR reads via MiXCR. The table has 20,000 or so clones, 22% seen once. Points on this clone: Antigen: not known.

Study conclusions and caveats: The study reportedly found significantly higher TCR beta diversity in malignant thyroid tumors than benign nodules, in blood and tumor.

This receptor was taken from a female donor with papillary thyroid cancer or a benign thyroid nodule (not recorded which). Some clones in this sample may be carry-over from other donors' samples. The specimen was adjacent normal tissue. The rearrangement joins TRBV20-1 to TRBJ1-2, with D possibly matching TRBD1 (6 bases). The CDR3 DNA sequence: TGCAGTGCTAGAGAGGAAGGCCAGGGGGGCTACACCTTC. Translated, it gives CSAREEGQGGYTF.